This is a list of T cell receptor beta chains from one sample in a study of T cell repertoires in cytomegalovirus infection. MiXCR was run by TCRdb on the reads, yielding one entry per CDR3 protein. The sample has over 100,000 distinct CDR3 sequences; 16% are singletons. What was sequenced was PBMCs. The source is a human donor in good health (CMV status not recorded). Some clones in this sample may be carry-over from other donors' samples. Each CDR3 is given with its conserved first and last residue. Fields, in order: J gene, V gene, CDR3 protein.

J: TRBJ1-3; V: TRBV7-2; CDR3: CASSVDRGRVNTIYF
J: TRBJ2-1; V: TRBV12-3/TRBV12-4; CDR3: CASSSRTVQGEQFF
J: TRBJ1-3; V: TRBV11-2; CDR3: CASRRVSGNTIYF
J: TRBJ2-3; V: TRBV10-3; CDR3: CAISERVTTYTDTQYF
J: TRBJ1-1; V: TRBV29-1; CDR3: CSVVWGRGDTEAFF
J: TRBJ1-3; V: TRBV19; CDR3: CASSGGATRYGNTIYF
J: TRBJ2-3; V: TRBV6-1; CDR3: CASRPLTGPTDTQYF
J: TRBJ2-7; V: TRBV7-3; CDR3: CASSFTLGGEQYF
J: TRBJ1-1; V: TRBV9; CDR3: CASSVLDRVLNTEAFF
J: TRBJ2-3; V: TRBV4-2; CDR3: CASSPDTSVDTQYF
J: TRBJ1-1; V: TRBV18; CDR3: CASSPGDTEAFF
J: TRBJ1-1; V: TRBV7-3; CDR3: CASSVQGMNTEAFF
J: TRBJ2-3; V: TRBV12-3/TRBV12-4; CDR3: CASFWEGEDTQYF
J: TRBJ1-2; V: TRBV29-1; CDR3: CSGSGTGDGYTF
J: TRBJ2-7; V: TRBV6-2/TRBV6-3; CDR3: CASSYSNQGNSYEQYF
J: TRBJ2-4; V: TRBV6-6; CDR3: CASSYESRGIQYF
J: TRBJ1-1; V: TRBV20-1; CDR3: CSADRTVSTEAFF
J: TRBJ1-1; V: TRBV5-6; CDR3: CASSSQGGGEAFF
J: TRBJ2-2; V: TRBV7-6; CDR3: CATRERTAGELFF
J: TRBJ1-1; V: TRBV30; CDR3: CAWSPGAGEAFF
J: TRBJ1-2; V: TRBV7-2; CDR3: CASSVDRYGYTF
J: TRBJ2-5; V: TRBV7-2; CDR3: CASSPPPGETQYF
J: TRBJ1-1; V: TRBV7-2; CDR3: CASSWKRNTEAFF
J: TRBJ1-2; V: TRBV9; CDR3: CASSQEQGPGYGYTF
J: TRBJ1-2; V: TRBV11-2; CDR3: CASSSTRGTGSAYTGGYTF
J: TRBJ2-3; V: TRBV10-3; CDR3: CAISESRGGADTQYF
J: TRBJ2-1; V: TRBV27; CDR3: CASSGDSGGTYAEQFF
J: TRBJ1-1; V: TRBV30; CDR3: CAWSVNGGINTEAFF
J: TRBJ1-3; V: TRBV28; CDR3: CASSGTSSGNTIYF
J: TRBJ1-4; V: TRBV12-3/TRBV12-4; CDR3: CASSFGTGEKLFF
J: TRBJ2-5; V: TRBV28; CDR3: CASSLQVGTQYF
J: TRBJ2-3; V: TRBV7-2; CDR3: CASSLTSGDTDTQYF
J: TRBJ2-3; V: TRBV6-2/TRBV6-3; CDR3: CASRTTGDTQYF
J: TRBJ2-7; V: TRBV28; CDR3: CASSLTAGYLYEQYF
J: TRBJ2-7; V: TRBV7-3; CDR3: CASSLGLSYEQYF
J: TRBJ2-1; V: TRBV18; CDR3: CASSPDIYNEQFF
J: TRBJ2-3; V: TRBV20-1; CDR3: CSAESGGTDTQYF
J: TRBJ2-7; V: TRBV25-1; CDR3: CASSGAGSYEQYF
J: TRBJ1-5; V: TRBV24-1; CDR3: CATAKQPQHF
J: TRBJ1-5; V: TRBV7-2; CDR3: CASSRRADQPQHF
J: TRBJ2-3; V: TRBV7-2; CDR3: CASSFSTSGGRDTQYF
J: TRBJ2-3; V: TRBV5-1; CDR3: CASSLAAQATDTQYF
J: TRBJ2-1; V: TRBV12-3/TRBV12-4; CDR3: CASSSTGGAYFGVNEQFF
J: TRBJ2-1; V: TRBV2; CDR3: CASSDPGTSGWNEQFF
J: TRBJ1-1; V: TRBV20-1; CDR3: CSASQGQGGNTEAFF
J: TRBJ2-6; V: TRBV11-3; CDR3: CASSLGGGRSGANVLTF
J: TRBJ2-3; V: TRBV2; CDR3: CASSEAKRGTDTQYF
J: TRBJ2-1; V: TRBV4-2; CDR3: CASSRTFTSGSYNEQFF